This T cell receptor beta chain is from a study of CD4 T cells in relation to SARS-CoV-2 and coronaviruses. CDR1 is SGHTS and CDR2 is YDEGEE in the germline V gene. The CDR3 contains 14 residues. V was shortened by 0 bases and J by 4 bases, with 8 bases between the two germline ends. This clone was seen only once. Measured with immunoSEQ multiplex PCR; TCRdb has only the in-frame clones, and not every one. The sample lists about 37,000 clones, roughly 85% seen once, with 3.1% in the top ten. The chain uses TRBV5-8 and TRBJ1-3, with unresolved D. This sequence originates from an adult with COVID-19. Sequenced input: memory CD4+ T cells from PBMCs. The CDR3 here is CASSLVDSGNTIYF. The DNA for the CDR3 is TGTGCCAGCAGCTTGGTGGATTCCGGAAACACCATATATTTT.